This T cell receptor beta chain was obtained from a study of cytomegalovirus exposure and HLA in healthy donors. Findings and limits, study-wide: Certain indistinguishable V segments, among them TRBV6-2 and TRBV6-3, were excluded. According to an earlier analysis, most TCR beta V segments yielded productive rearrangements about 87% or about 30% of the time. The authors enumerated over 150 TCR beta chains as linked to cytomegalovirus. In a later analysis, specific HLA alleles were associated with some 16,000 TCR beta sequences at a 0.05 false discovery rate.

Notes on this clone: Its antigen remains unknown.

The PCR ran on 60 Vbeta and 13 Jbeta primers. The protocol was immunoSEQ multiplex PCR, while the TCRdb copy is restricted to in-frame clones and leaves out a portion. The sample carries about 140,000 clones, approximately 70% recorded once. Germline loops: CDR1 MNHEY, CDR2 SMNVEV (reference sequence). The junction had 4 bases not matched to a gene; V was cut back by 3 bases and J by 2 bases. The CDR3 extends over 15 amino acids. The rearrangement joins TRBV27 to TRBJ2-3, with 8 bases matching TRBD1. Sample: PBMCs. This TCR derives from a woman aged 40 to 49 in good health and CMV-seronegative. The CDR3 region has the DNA TGTGCCAGCAGTTTCGACAGGGGAAACACAGATACGCAGTATTTT. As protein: CASSFDRGNTDTQYF.